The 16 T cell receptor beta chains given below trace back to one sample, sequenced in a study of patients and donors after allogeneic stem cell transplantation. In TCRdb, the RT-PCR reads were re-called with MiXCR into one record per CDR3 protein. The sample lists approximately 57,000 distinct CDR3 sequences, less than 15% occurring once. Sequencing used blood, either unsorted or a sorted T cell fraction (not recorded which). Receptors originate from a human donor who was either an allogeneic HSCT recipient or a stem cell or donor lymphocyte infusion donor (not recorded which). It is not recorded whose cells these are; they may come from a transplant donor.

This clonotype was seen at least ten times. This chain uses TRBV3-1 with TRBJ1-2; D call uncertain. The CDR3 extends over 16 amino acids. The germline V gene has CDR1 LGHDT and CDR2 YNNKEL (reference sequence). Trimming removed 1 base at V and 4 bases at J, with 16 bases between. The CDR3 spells CASSQGDEGTFYGYTF. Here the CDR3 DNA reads TGTGCCAGCAGCCAAGGGGATGAGGGAACATTCTATGGCTACACCTTC. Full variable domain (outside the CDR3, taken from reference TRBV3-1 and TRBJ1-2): DTAVSQTPKYLVTQMGNDKSIKCEQNLGHDTMYWYKQDSKKFLKIMFSYNNKELIINETVPNRFSPKSPDKAHLNLHINSLELGDSAVYFCASSQGDEGTFYGYTFGSGTRLTVV.

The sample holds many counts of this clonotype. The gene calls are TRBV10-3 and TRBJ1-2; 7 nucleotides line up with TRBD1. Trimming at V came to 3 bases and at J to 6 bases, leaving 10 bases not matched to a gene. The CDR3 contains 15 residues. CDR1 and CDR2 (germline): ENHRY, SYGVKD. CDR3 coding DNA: TGTGCCATCAGTGAAGGAAGGGGGCGCAGGAATGGCTACACCTTC. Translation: CAISEGRGRRNGYTF.

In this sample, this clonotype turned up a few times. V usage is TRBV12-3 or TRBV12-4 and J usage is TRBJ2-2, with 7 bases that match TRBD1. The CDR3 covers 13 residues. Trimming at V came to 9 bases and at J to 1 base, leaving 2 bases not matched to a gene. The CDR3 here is CASRQGNTGELFF. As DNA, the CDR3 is TGTGCCAGTCGACAGGGGAACACCGGGGAGCTGTTTTTT.

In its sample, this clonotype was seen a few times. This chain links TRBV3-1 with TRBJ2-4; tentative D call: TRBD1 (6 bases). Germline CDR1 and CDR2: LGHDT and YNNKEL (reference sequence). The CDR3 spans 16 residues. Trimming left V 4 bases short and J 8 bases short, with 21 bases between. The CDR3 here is CASSPRDAGVEDIQYF. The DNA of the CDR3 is TGTGCCAGCAGCCCCCGAGATGCAGGGGTTGAGGACATTCAGTACTTC.

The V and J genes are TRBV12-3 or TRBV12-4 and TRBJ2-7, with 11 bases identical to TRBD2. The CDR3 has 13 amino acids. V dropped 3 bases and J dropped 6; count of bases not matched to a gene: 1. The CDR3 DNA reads TGTGCCAGCAGTTTGCTAGCGGGAGGCGAGCAGTACTTC. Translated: CASSLLAGGEQYF.

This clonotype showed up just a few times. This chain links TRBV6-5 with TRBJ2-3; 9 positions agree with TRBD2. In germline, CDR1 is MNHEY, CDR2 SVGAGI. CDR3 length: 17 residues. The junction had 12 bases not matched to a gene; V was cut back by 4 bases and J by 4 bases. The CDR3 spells CASSSYLAGVGSDTQYF. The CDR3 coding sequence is TGTGCCAGCAGTTCATACTTAGCGGGAGTGGGGTCAGATACGCAGTATTTT.

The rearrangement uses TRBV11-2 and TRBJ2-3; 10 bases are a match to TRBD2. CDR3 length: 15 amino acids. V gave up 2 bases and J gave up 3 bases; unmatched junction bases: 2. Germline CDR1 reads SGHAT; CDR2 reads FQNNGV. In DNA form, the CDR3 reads TGTGCCAGCAGCTTACTAGCGGGAGTAACAGATACGCAGTATTTT. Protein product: CASSLLAGVTDTQYF.

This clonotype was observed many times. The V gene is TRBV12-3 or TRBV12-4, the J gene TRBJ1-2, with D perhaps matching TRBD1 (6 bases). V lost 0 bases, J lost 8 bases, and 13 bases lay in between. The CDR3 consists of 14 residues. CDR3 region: CASSLAVFRGGYTF. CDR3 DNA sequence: TGTGCCAGCAGTTTAGCGGTATTTAGGGGGGGCTACACCTTC.

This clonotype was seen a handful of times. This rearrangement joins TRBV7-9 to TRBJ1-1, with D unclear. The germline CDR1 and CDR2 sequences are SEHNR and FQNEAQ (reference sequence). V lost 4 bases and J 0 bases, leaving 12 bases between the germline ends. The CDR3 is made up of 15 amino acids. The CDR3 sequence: CASSSYDGLNTEAFF. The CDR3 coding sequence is TGTGCCAGCAGCTCATACGACGGGCTGAACACTGAAGCTTTCTTT.

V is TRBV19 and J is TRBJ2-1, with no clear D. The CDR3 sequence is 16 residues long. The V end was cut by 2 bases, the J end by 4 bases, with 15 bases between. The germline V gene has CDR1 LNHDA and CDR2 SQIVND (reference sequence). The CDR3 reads CASSIRLHGRYNEQFF. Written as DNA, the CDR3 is TGTGCCAGTAGTATACGTTTGCATGGACGGTACAATGAGCAGTTCTTC. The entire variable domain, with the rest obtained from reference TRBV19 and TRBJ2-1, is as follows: DGGITQSPKYLFRKEGQNVTLSCEQNLNHDAMYWYRQDPGQGLRLIYYSQIVNDFQKGDIAEGYSVSREKKESFPLTVTSAQKNPTAFYLCASSIRLHGRYNEQFFGPGTRLTVL.

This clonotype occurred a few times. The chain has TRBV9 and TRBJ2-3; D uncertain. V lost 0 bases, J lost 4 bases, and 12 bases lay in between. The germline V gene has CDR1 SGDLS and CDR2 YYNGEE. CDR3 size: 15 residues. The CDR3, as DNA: TGTGCCAGCAGCGTAGCACAATGGGCGGCAGATACGCAGTATTTT. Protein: CASSVAQWAADTQYF. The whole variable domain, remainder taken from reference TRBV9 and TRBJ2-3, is DSGVTQTPKHLITATGQRVTLRCSPRSGDLSVYWYQQSLDQGLQFLIQYYNGEERAKGNILERFSAQQFPDLHSELNLSSLELGDSALYFCASSVAQWAADTQYFGPGTRLTVL.

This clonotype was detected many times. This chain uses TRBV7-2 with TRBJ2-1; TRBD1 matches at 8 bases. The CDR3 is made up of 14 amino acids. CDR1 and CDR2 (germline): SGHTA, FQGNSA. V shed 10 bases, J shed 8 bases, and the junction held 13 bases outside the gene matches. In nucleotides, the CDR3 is TGTGCCACTCCTACCGGGACAGGTATTCATGAGCAGTTCTTC. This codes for CATPTGTGIHEQFF.

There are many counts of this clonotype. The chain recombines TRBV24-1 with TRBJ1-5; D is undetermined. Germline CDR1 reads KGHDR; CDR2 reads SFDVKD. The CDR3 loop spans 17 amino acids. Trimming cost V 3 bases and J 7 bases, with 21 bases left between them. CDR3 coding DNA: TGTGCCACCAGTGATGACAAATGGACGGGTCTCGGGCAGCCCCAGCATTTT. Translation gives CATSDDKWTGLGQPQHF.

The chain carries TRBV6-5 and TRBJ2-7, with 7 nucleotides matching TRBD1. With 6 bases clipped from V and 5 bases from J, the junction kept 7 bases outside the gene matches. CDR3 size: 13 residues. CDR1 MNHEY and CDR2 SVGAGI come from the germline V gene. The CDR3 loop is CASSPGQSNEQYF. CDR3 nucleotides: TGTGCCAGCAGCCCGGGACAGTCCAACGAGCAGTACTTC.

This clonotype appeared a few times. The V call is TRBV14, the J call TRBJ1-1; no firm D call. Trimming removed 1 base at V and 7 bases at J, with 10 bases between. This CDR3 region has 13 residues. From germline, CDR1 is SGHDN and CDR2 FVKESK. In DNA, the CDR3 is TGTGCCAGCAGCCAAGTATATGGTGATGAAGCTTTCTTT. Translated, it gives CASSQVYGDEAFF. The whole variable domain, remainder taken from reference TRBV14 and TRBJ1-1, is EAGVTQFPSHSVIEKGQTVTLRCDPISGHDNLYWYRRVMGKEIKFLLHFVKESKQDESGMPNNRFLAERTGGTYSTLKVQPAELEDSGVYFCASSQVYGDEAFFGQGTRLTVV.

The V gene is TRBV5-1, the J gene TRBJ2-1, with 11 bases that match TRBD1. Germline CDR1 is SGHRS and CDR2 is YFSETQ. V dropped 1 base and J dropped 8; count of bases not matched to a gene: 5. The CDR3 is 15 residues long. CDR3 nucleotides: TGCGCCAGCAGCTTGTACCGGGACAGGGGGTATGAGCAGTTCTTC. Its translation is CASSLYRDRGYEQFF.